This T cell receptor beta chain was sequenced in a study of cytomegalovirus exposure and HLA in healthy donors. The study's findings and limits: The classifier, whose performance was assessed in both the original and validation cohorts, reportedly diagnosed cytomegalovirus status with high specificity and sensitivity.

Note on this clone: Its cognate antigen is unknown.

Clones were sequenced by immunoSEQ multiplex PCR, and TCRdb holds only the in-frame ones, with some missing. This table holds 150,000 to 200,000 clones, about 82% found once. Germline V CDR1 and CDR2: SGHRS, YFSETQ. Trimming removed 3 bases from V and 4 bases from J; junction bases left unmatched: 5. The CDR3 is made up of 14 amino acids. The donors formed part of the roughly 120-subject validation cohort, distinct from the roughly 600-subject first cohort. The TCR originated in a woman aged 18-35 years in good health and CMV-seronegative. The sample taken for sequencing was PBMCs. The chain couples TRBV5-1 to TRBJ2-7; TRBD1 matches 9 bases. The CDR3 sequence: CASSYSGQGYEQYF. Written as DNA, the CDR3 is TGCGCCAGCAGCTATTCCGGACAGGGGTACGAGCAGTACTTC.